This T cell receptor (beta chain) was identified during a study of T cell responses to AZD1222 COVID-19 vaccine. Study-wide results and caveats: Baseline seropositivity characterized only six AZD1222 recipients. Recipients of two AZD1222 doses showed rising Spike-specific TCR breadth and depth. Repertoire collection took place solely once the T cell response had peaked. Donors, mostly white British, included more females; clonal diversity was possibly underestimated.

Germline CDR1 SGHTA, CDR2 FQGTGA. The CDR3 spans 13 residues. With 4 bases clipped from V and 7 bases from J, the junction kept 3 bases outside the gene matches. Some clones are missing from TCRdb's copy, which holds only in-frame ones; the method was immunoSEQ multiplex PCR. The repertoire holds 100,000 to 150,000 clones, with about 89% as singletons. On this clone: Its matching antigen is unknown.

The sequence derives from an adult in good health. This specimen consisted of peripheral blood, obtained on day 0 of MenACWY control vaccination. The V gene is TRBV7-3, the J gene TRBJ2-1; 8 bases map to TRBD1. The CDR3 loop reads CASSSDRENEQFF. CDR3 sequence (DNA): TGTGCCAGCAGCTCGGACAGGGAAAATGAGCAGTTCTTC.